The source of this T cell receptor (beta chain) is a study of beta chain features in type 1 diabetes. Study information: Age, gender, cell numbers and subset yield matched between patients and controls.

Isolated RNA was reverse transcribed in full, so expressed TCRB transcripts were sequenced. The protocol was immunoSEQ multiplex PCR, while the TCRdb copy is restricted to in-frame clones and leaves out a portion. The sample consists of hundreds of thousands of clones, about a sixth of them appearing once. Study outcomes and limitations: Among patients, naive, central memory and Treg TCRB repertoires appeared more similar than among healthy donors.

Trimming cost V 5 bases and J 5 bases; bases outside gene matches: 5. Germline CDR1 reads SGHVS; CDR2 reads FNYEAQ. The CDR3 loop spans 13 amino acids. As to this clone: Its specificity is unknown.

The TCR originated in a woman aged 18-29 years in good health. What was sequenced was naive CD4+ T cells from blood. This sequence joins TRBV7-6 and TRBJ2-5, with 7 bases matching TRBD1. The CDR3 DNA reads TGTGCCAGCAGCCACGGGACAGCGGAGACCCAGTACTTC. Translation gives CASSHGTAETQYF.